Presented here are 8 T cell receptor beta chains from one specimen sequenced in a study of T cells in Graves' hyperthyroidism and ophthalmopathy. The TCR beta CDR3 regions underwent amplification using RNA transcripts as the source. A set of HTBI primers served as the primers for a first-round RT-PCR of the TCR CDR3. TCRdb analysed the multiplex PCR reads with MiXCR anew, one entry per CDR3 protein. Of 300,000 to 450,000 distinct CDR3 sequences detected, roughly 13% appear once; the ten largest clones hold 20% to 25%. The source material was blood. All receptors derive from a young man with Graves' hyperthyroidism that later progressed to Graves' ophthalmopathy.

This chain connects TRBV6-1 to TRBJ1-3; D is unclear. The germline V gene has CDR1 MNHNS and CDR2 SASEGT. V lost 6 bases and J lost 0, with 9 bases in between. The CDR3 length is 14 residues. CDR3 sequence (DNA): TGTGCCAGCAGAGAGGGAGGCTCTGGAAACACCATATATTTT. Encoded protein: CASREGGSGNTIYF.

At least ten counts were recorded for this clonotype. V and J are TRBV11-2 and TRBJ2-1, with D uncertain. Germline CDR1 SGHAT, CDR2 FQNNGV. The CDR3 loop spans 13 amino acids. V was clipped by 0 bases and J by 9 bases, with 9 bases between them. The CDR3 protein is CASSLEVSSEQFF. Here the CDR3 DNA reads TGTGCCAGCAGCTTAGAGGTATCGAGTGAGCAGTTCTTC.

This clonotype was recorded a few times. V gene TRBV6-1 combines with J gene TRBJ2-2, with TRBD1 matching 7 bases. This CDR3 is built from 16 residues. In germline, CDR1 is MNHNS, CDR2 SASEGT. Trimming at V came to 5 bases and at J to 1 base, leaving 7 bases not matched to a gene. This CDR3 reads CASSTPRTGNTGELFF. The CDR3 DNA follows: TGTGCCAGCAGTACCCCCCGGACAGGGAACACCGGGGAGCTGTTTTTT.

This clonotype was picked up many times. The chain has TRBV7-3 and TRBJ2-3, with D maybe TRBD1 (6 bases). The germline CDR1 and CDR2 sequences are SGHTA and FQGTGA. The CDR3 is 21 amino acids. V lost 1 base and J 0 bases, leaving 26 bases between the germline ends. The CDR3 region is CASSLSPQGFDGSTSTDTQYF. The CDR3 DNA sequence: TGTGCCAGCAGCTTAAGTCCACAGGGTTTCGACGGGTCGACTAGCACAGATACGCAGTATTTT. Together with reference TRBV7-3 and TRBJ2-3, the CDR3 gives the full variable domain: GAGVSQTPSNKVTEKGKYVELRCDPISGHTALYWYRQSLGQGPEFLIYFQGTGAADDSGLPNDRFFAVRPEGSVSTLKIQRTERGDSAVYLCASSLSPQGFDGSTSTDTQYFGPGTRLTVL.

The J gene is TRBJ1-6, the V gene TRBV20-1, with D maybe TRBD1 (5 bases). The germline CDR1 and CDR2 sequences are DFQATT and SNEGSKA (reference sequence). V gave up 6 bases and J gave up 9 bases, with 18 bases separating them. The CDR3 is 14 amino acids. The CDR3 loop is CSASGGGTGSPLHF. CDR3 DNA: TGCAGTGCCTCGGGGGGGGGTACGGGTTCACCCCTCCACTTT.

This clonotype was seen at least ten times. This sequence joins TRBV20-1 and TRBJ2-7; TRBD2 is a possible D gene (5 bases). Per the germline V gene, CDR1 is DFQATT and CDR2 is SNEGSKA (reference sequence). The CDR3 runs to 12 residues. V was trimmed by 3 bases and J by 2 bases, leaving 8 bases between them. The CDR3 sequence: CSARGRAYEQYF. The CDR3 nucleotides read TGCAGTGCTAGGGGGAGAGCCTACGAGCAGTACTTC.

This clonotype showed up just a few times. The V call is TRBV5-5, the J call TRBJ2-7, with a weak D call TRBD2 (5 bases). The CDR3 sequence is 15 residues long. Trimming removed 2 bases at V and 0 bases at J, with 12 bases between. Per the germline V gene, CDR1 is SGHKS and CDR2 is YYEKEE (reference sequence). CDR3: CASSFRRASSYEQYF. The CDR3 bases are TGTGCCAGCAGCTTTCGGCGGGCGAGCTCCTACGAGCAGTACTTC.

This clonotype has ten or more counts. The CDR3 protein is CASSVSRNEAFF. CDR3 nucleotide sequence: TGTGCCAGCAGCGTCTCCCGAAATGAAGCTTTCTTT. This sequence joins TRBV5-6 and TRBJ1-1; the D is unclear. V was trimmed by 4 bases and J by 7 bases, leaving 11 bases between them. In germline, CDR1 is SGHDT, CDR2 YYEEEE. The CDR3 spans 12 residues.